The following is a TCR beta chain sequence with its context. The entry originates in a study of blood T cells in healthy people across ages. PCR was performed a second time for about 7 to 11 cycles using a sample-barcoded 5' primer and a J-beta primer mix. TCRdb redid the calling of the 5' RACE reads with MiXCR, one entry per CDR3 protein. This sample has about 1.4 million distinct CDR3 sequences; 59% occur once, and the top ten carry over 5.5%. CDR1 is MNHEY and CDR2 is SMNVEV in the germline V gene (reference sequence). This CDR3 has 17 residues. V was clipped by 5 bases and J by 0 bases; unmatched bases: 11.

Sequencing was done on a sample of blood. This chain connects TRBV27 to TRBJ2-5; 8 bases are a match to TRBD1. The sequence was obtained from a young man in good health. CDR3 coding DNA: TGTGCCAGCAGTCGCCCACAAGGGACAGGAAACCAAGAGACCCAGTACTTC. It codes for CASSRPQGTGNQETQYF.